This record looks at one T cell receptor beta chain sequence and its context. Generated by immunoSEQ multiplex PCR, the TCRdb table keeps only in-frame clones and is missing some. The sample includes some 300,000 clones, more than 75% seen only once; the top ten take about 4.2%. These data come from a study of blood T cell repertoires in COVID-19. Study information: Samples of COVID-19 (acute and convalescent) were obtained from the United States, Italy and Spain. Sources were T cells, B-cell-depleted T cells, or PBMCs; the material itself was cDNA or gDNA.

The length of the CDR3 is 15 residues. Trimming removed 4 bases from V and 6 bases from J; junction bases left unmatched: 4. Looked up from germline, CDR1 is MNHEY and CDR2 is SMNVEV (reference sequence). Sequencing was carried out using PBMCs or T cells enriched from blood (not recorded which). This clonotype was sampled from a man aged 25-45 years who had recovered from COVID-19. The chain has TRBV27 and TRBJ2-2, with 11 bases that match TRBD2. CDR3 region: CASSSLAGVPGELFF. As DNA, the CDR3 is TGTGCCAGCAGTTCACTAGCGGGAGTGCCCGGGGAGCTGTTTTTT.